The TCR beta chain under discussion was sequenced for a study of cytomegalovirus exposure and HLA in healthy donors. Overall study results and limits: Reports credit the classifier with highly specific, highly sensitive diagnosis of cytomegalovirus status. The study labeled under 200 TCR beta chains cytomegalovirus-associated. In vitro experiments confirmed that a few CMV-associated chains were specific for CMV antigens. Most TCRs appeared rarely, but some public TCRs recurred in many donors.

On this clone itself: Its antigen is as yet unknown.

Only in-frame clones appear in the TCRdb table, and some are missing; sequencing was by immunoSEQ multiplex PCR. The sample records over 65,000 clones, around 95% being singletons. The sequencing sample was made of PBMCs. This TCR came from a woman under 30 in good health and CMV-seropositive.

The CDR3 bases are TGTGCCATCAGCCCGGACAGGGTCGGGAATGAGCAGTTCTTC. Residues: CAISPDRVGNEQFF. The V gene is TRBV10-3, the J gene TRBJ2-1, with 8 bases matching TRBD1. V gave up 6 bases and J gave up 7 bases; unmatched junction bases: 8. The germline CDR1 and CDR2 sequences are ENHRY and SYGVKD. This CDR3 is 14 amino acids long.